This T cell receptor beta chain was identified during a study of post-analysis software for immune sequencing data. Study context: Both relapsing-remitting and secondary progressive multiple sclerosis featured among the disease courses, as did progressive-relapsing multiple sclerosis.

General study results and limits: About 5 TRBV segments were significantly more frequent in patients than in controls. TRBV5-6, TRBV5-1 and TRBV20-1 were among these segments.

V lost 5 bases and J lost 1, with 10 bases in between. The CDR3 consists of 13 residues. The germline gives CDR1 DFQATT, CDR2 SNEGSKA (reference sequence). This clonotype was seen more than once but under ten times. The target antigen is unknown. Prepared TCR beta cDNA libraries contained unique molecular identifiers. TCRdb reprocessed the PCR reads via MiXCR and lists one record per CDR3 protein. The sample has about 540,000 distinct CDR3 sequences; approximately 31% are singletons. The sample taken for sequencing was blood. The clonotype comes from a girl younger than 18 with multiple sclerosis. This chain connects TRBV20-1 to TRBJ2-3; possibly TRBD2 for D (6 bases). This chain's CDR3 is CSAPDYGTDTQYF. The CDR3 region has the DNA TGCAGTGCTCCGGACTATGGCACAGATACGCAGTATTTT.